A selection of T cell receptor beta chains follows, all from one sample in a study of blood T cell repertoires in COVID-19. Clones were read by immunoSEQ multiplex PCR, and TCRdb kept only the in-frame ones, dropping some. The data hold around 250,000 clones, with 70% to 90% observed a single time. Sequenced input: PBMCs or T cells enriched from blood (not recorded which). These receptors were collected from a woman in her 50s who had recovered from COVID-19. Both conserved end residues are part of each CDR3. Each record gives: V gene, clone size, J gene, CDR3 protein. Clone size is given for some rows only: seen once, a few or many times, or a class if the clone is expanded.

>TRBV2|NA|TRBJ1-4
CASSEKGTGQNEKLFF
>TRBV7-6|NA|TRBJ1-5
CASSSGWDQPQHF
>TRBV2|NA|TRBJ2-2
CASSDRGGELFF
>TRBV12-3/TRBV12-4|NA|TRBJ2-5
CASSFKETQYF
>TRBV11-2|NA|TRBJ1-3
CASSLGGGVGNTIYF
>TRBV6-4|NA|TRBJ2-1
CASSDSGTGIIDEQFF
>TRBV6-1|NA|TRBJ1-1
CASSETGDIAEAFF
>TRBV27|NA|TRBJ1-5
CASSLFGGDNQPQHF
>TRBV19|NA|TRBJ2-3
CASSSRLATNTDTQYF
>TRBV5-1|NA|TRBJ1-1
CASSPDRGRSVTEAFF
>TRBV7-2|NA|TRBJ1-3
CASSPTGIGNTIYF
>TRBV28|NA|TRBJ1-1
CASSWAVTKEAFF
>TRBV2|NA|TRBJ2-1
CASSVLRFPVETGAYNEQFF
>TRBV21-1|NA|TRBJ1-2
CASSPNEGRWFNYGYTF
>TRBV5-8|NA|TRBJ2-1
CASSWSSYNEQFF
>TRBV30|NA|TRBJ2-7
CAWSRSQGRSYEQYF
>TRBV18|NA|TRBJ1-1
CASSPTGPPGDTEAFF
>TRBV3-1/TRBV3-2|few|TRBJ2-1
CASSSRTSGRAQSSYNEQFF
>TRBV28|few|TRBJ1-1
CASSLGGITEAFF
>TRBV28|NA|TRBJ2-7
CASSLYGQGITYEQYF
>TRBV7-2|NA|TRBJ1-2
CASSLVTGYTF
>TRBV10-1|NA|TRBJ1-4
CASSGPEGELFF
>TRBV19|once|TRBJ1-5
CASSMSGGQPQHF
>TRBV7-9|NA|TRBJ1-1
CASSLGQDRNTEAFF
>TRBV27|NA|TRBJ1-5
CASSLTGLVGNQPQHF
>TRBV3-1/TRBV3-2|NA|TRBJ1-2
CASSLSNYGYTF
>TRBV19|NA|TRBJ2-7
CASIMGAGPTYEQYF
>TRBV5-1|NA|TRBJ1-4
CASSLVQGKGEKLFF
>TRBV7-9|NA|TRBJ2-1
CASSLGITSGRAPFF
>TRBV28|NA|TRBJ1-5
CASSGGFQPQHF
>TRBV5-1|NA|TRBJ2-7
CASSLEDGLQGDEQYF
>TRBV28|NA|TRBJ2-3
CASSSPSGRGDTQYF
>TRBV19|NA|TRBJ2-7
CASGSGRAYEQYF
>TRBV5-5|NA|TRBJ1-6
CASSFDGRGSWGSPLHF
>TRBV28|NA|TRBJ2-7
CASVDRTVPYEQYF
>TRBV15|NA|TRBJ1-3
CATSRDLAVSGNTIYF
>TRBV9|NA|TRBJ1-4
CASSGRQGAYEKLFF
>TRBV3-1/TRBV3-2|NA|TRBJ1-2
CASSQSPRQQFRVRGYTF
>TRBV28|NA|TRBJ1-3
CASSFGGNTIYF
>TRBV9|few|TRBJ2-2
CASSPSDNSGELFF
>TRBV10-3|NA|TRBJ2-1
CAISESPAESSYNEQFF
>TRBV6-1|once|TRBJ1-5
CASSDGTASNQPQHF
>TRBV20-1|NA|TRBJ1-3
CSASKQGVTTSGNTIYF
>TRBV5-5|NA|TRBJ1-2
CASSRGTSPNYGYTF
>TRBV28|NA|TRBJ1-1
CASSWLNTEAFF
>TRBV28|NA|TRBJ1-2
CASRVTGQNYGYTF
>TRBV5-1|NA|TRBJ1-2
CASSLGHLYGYTF
>TRBV27|NA|TRBJ2-2
CASSFKNTGELFF
>TRBV24-1|once|TRBJ1-6
CATSDLPGRTWSSYNSPLHF
>TRBV6-5|NA|TRBJ1-2
CASSRGQGAHGYTF
>TRBV24-1|NA|TRBJ2-3
CATSDPGLAGGLGTDTQYF
>TRBV5-1|NA|TRBJ1-1
CASSRRYGVDTEAFF
>TRBV18|NA|TRBJ1-3
CASSSSSGNTIYF
>TRBV24-1|NA|TRBJ2-5
CATSENVSGTRGTQYF
>TRBV7-9|NA|TRBJ2-2
CACRARAGAGTGELFF
>TRBV6-5|NA|TRBJ1-5
CASSWTGNEQPQHF
>TRBV7-6|once|TRBJ2-1
CASSLLADLYNEQFF
>TRBV5-1|NA|TRBJ1-2
CASSLGLSNYGYTF